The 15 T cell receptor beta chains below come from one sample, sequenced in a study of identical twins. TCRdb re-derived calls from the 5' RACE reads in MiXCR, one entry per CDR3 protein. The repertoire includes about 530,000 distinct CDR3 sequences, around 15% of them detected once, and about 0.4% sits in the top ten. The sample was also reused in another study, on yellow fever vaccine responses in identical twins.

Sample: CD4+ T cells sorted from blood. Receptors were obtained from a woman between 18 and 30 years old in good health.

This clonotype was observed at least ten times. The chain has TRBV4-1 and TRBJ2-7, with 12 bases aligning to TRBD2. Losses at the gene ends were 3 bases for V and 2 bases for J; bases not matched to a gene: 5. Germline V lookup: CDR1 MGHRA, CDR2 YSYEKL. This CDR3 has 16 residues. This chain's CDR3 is CASSQATSGRPYEQYF. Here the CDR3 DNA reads TGCGCCAGCAGCCAGGCGACTAGCGGGAGACCCTACGAGCAGTACTTC.

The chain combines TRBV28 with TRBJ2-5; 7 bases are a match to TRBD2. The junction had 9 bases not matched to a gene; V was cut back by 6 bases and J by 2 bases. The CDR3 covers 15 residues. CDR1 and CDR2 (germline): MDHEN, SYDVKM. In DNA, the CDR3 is TGTGCCAGCAGCCCACGGCGGGGACTACAAGAGACCCAGTACTTC. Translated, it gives CASSPRRGLQETQYF.

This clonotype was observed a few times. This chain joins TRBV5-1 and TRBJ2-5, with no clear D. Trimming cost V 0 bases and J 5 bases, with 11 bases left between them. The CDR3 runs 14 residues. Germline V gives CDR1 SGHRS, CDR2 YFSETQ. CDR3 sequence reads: CASSLESSGETQYF. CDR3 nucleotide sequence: TGCGCCAGCAGCTTGGAGTCTAGTGGGGAGACCCAGTACTTC.

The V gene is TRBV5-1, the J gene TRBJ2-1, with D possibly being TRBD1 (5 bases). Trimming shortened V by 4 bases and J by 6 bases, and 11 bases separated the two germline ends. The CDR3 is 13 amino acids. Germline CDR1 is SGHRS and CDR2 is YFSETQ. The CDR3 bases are TGCGCCAGCAGCCGCTCGACAGTCAATGAGCAGTTCTTC. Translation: CASSRSTVNEQFF.

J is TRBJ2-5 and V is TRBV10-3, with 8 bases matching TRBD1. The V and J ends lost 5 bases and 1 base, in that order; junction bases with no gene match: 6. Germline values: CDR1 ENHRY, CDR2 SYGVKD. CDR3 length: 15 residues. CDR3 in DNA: TGTGCCATCAGTCGACAGGGGAGCGCCCAAGAGACCCAGTACTTC. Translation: CAISRQGSAQETQYF.

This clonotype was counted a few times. CDR3 loop: CASSLALAETTGELFF. The CDR3 DNA reads as TGTGCCAGCAGCTTAGCCCTAGCGGAGACCACCGGGGAGCTGTTTTTT. The chain couples TRBV11-2 to TRBJ2-2, with 7 bases aligning to TRBD2. Per germline, CDR1 SGHAT and CDR2 FQNNGV. The CDR3 runs 16 residues. The trim removed 1 base at V and 4 bases at J, leaving 6 bases unmatched.

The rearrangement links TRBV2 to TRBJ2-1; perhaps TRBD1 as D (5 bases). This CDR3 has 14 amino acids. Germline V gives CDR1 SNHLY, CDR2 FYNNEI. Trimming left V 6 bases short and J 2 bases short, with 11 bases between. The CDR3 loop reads CASSDSGPYNEQFF. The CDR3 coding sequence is TGTGCCAGCAGCGACAGTGGCCCCTACAATGAGCAGTTCTTC. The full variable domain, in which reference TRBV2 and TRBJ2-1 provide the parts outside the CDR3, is EPEVTQTPSHQVTQMGQEVILRCVPISNHLYFYWYRQILGQKVEFLVSFYNNEISEKSEIFDDQFSVERPDGSNFTLKIRSTKLEDSAMYFCASSDSGPYNEQFFGPGTRLTVL.

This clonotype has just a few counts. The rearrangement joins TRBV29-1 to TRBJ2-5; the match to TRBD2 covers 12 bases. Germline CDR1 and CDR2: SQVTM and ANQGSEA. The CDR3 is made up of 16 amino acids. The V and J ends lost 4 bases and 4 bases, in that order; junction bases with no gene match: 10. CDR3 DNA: TGCAGCGTTGTGGGGGGGCTAGCGGGAGGGTCAGAGACCCAGTACTTC. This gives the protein CSVVGGLAGGSETQYF.

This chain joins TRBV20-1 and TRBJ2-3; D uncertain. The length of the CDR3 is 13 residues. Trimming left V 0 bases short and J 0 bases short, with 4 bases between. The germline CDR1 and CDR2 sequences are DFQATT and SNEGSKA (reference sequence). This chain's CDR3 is CSARDFSTDTQYF. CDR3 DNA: TGCAGTGCTAGAGATTTTAGCACAGATACGCAGTATTTT.

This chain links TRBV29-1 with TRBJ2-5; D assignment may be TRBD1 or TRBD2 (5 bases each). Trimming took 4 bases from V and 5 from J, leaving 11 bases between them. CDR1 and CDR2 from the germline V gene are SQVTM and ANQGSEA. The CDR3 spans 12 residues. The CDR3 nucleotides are TGCAGCGTTGGGGGGTCCTGGGAGACCCAGTACTTC. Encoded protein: CSVGGSWETQYF. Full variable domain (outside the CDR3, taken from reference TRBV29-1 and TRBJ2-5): SAVISQKPSRDICQRGTSLTIQCQVDSQVTMMFWYRQQPGQSLTLIATANQGSEATYESGFVIDKFPISRPNLTFSTLTVSNMSPEDSSIYLCSVGGSWETQYFGPGTRLLVL.

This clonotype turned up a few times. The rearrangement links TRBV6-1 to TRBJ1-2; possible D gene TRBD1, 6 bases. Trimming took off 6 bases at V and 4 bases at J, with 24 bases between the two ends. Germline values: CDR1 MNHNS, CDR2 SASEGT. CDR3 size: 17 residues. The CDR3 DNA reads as TGTGCCAGCAGCGGGGGCACGACAGGACACAAACCCTATGGCTACACCTTC. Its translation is CASSGGTTGHKPYGYTF.

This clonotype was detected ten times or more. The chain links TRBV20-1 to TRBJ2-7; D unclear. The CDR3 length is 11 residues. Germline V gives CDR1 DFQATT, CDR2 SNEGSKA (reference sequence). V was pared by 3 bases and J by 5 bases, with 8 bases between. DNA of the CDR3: TGCAGTGCTAGGAAAGGGAACGAGCAGTACGTC. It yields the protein CSARKGNEQYV.

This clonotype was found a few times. CDR3 amino acids: CASRELAGTINYEQYV. The CDR3 DNA reads as TGTGCCAGCAGGGAATTAGCGGGGACGATAAATTACGAGCAGTACGTC. The J gene is TRBJ2-7, the V gene TRBV5-6; 8 positions agree with TRBD2. Germline CDR1 and CDR2: SGHDT and YYEEEE. Trimming removed 5 bases from V and 4 bases from J; junction bases left unmatched: 14. CDR3 length: 16 amino acids.

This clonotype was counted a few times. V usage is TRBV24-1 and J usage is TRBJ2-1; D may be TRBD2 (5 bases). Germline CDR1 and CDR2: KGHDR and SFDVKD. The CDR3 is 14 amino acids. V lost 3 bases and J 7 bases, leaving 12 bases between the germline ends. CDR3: CATSDKLGINEQFF. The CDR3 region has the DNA TGTGCCACCAGTGATAAACTAGGTATAAATGAGCAGTTCTTC.

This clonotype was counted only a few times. The CDR3 nucleotides are TGTGCCAGCAGCTCGTCCGGGACAGGGCGTCCTGAGCAGTTCTTC. Protein product: CASSSSGTGRPEQFF. The rearrangement links TRBV11-2 to TRBJ2-1; 9 nucleotides agree with TRBD1. The V gene end was trimmed by 4 bases and the J gene end by 9 bases; junction bases not matched to a gene: 10. Germline CDR1 SGHAT, CDR2 FQNNGV. The CDR3 length is 15 residues.